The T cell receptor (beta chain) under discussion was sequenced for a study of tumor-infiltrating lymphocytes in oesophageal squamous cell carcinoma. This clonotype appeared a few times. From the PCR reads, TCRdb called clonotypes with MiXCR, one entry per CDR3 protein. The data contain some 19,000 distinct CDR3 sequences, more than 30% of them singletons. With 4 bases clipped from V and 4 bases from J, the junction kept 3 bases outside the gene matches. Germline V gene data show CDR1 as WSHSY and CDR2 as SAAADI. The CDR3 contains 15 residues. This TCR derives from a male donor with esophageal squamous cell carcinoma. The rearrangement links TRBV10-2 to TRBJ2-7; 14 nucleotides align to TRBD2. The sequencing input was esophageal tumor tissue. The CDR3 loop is CASSGTSGRSYEQYF. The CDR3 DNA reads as TGCGCCAGCAGTGGGACTAGCGGGAGGTCATACGAGCAGTACTTC.